The 16 T cell receptor beta chains below were found in one sample sequenced in a study of blood T cell repertoires in COVID-19. The table came from immunoSEQ multiplex PCR; TCRdb's copy has only in-frame clones and leaves some out. The sample holds 100,000 or so clones, almost 85% seen once. Sequenced material: peripheral blood. These receptors all stem from a man between 40 and 49 years old with active or convalescent COVID-19.

The chain is built from TRBV3-1 (or the pseudogene TRBV3-2) and TRBJ1-5; 9 bases fit TRBD1. V dropped 4 bases and J dropped 4; count of bases not matched to a gene: 8. The CDR3 totals 16 residues. Per germline, CDR1 LGHDT and CDR2 YNNKEL (reference sequence). The CDR3 DNA sequence: TGTGCCAGCAGCCCCAACCCGGGACAGGGAAATCAGCCCCAGCATTTT. Its protein is CASSPNPGQGNQPQHF.

The chain combines TRBV11-1 with TRBJ1-6; weak D call: TRBD1 (5 bases). Germline CDR1 reads SGHAT; CDR2 reads FQDESV (reference sequence). V lost 5 bases, J lost 5 bases, and 13 bases lay in between. This CDR3 has 15 residues. CDR3 residues: CASSPQGLDNSPLHF. The CDR3 DNA sequence: TGTGCCAGCAGCCCTCAGGGTTTGGATAATTCACCCCTCCACTTT.

CDR3: CASSLGYLSSYNEQFF. The CDR3 DNA sequence: TGTGCCAGCAGCTTAGGCTACTTAAGCTCCTACAATGAGCAGTTCTTC. The chain links TRBV7-9 to TRBJ2-1; D call uncertain. The CDR3 extends over 16 amino acids. V lost 1 base, J lost 0 bases, and 10 bases lay in between. Per germline, CDR1 SEHNR and CDR2 FQNEAQ (reference sequence).

CDR3 DNA: TGCGCCAGCAGCTTGGCCGGGACAGGGAATGGCTACACCTTC. Residues: CASSLAGTGNGYTF. The rearrangement joins TRBV5-1 to TRBJ1-2, with TRBD1 identical over 9 bases. The germline V gene has CDR1 SGHRS and CDR2 YFSETQ. The CDR3 has 14 amino acids. Trimming cost V 0 bases and J 6 bases; bases outside gene matches: 3.

The chain carries TRBV10-3 and TRBJ1-2, with D possibly TRBD1 on 5 matching bases. V was cut by 4 bases and J by 2 bases, with 8 bases left in between. Germline lookup yields CDR1 ENHRY and CDR2 SYGVKD. CDR3 length: 13 residues. CDR3 in amino acids: CAISVQANYGYTF. CDR3 DNA sequence: TGTGCCATCAGTGTACAGGCGAACTATGGCTACACCTTC.

The V and J genes are TRBV7-8 and TRBJ1-1, with D perhaps matching TRBD1 (5 bases). Trimming stripped 8 bases from V and 0 bases from J, with 25 bases between. Per the germline V gene, CDR1 is SGHVS and CDR2 is FQNEAQ. This CDR3 spans 18 amino acids. CDR3 protein: CASSVAGGGLPMNTEAFF. The CDR3 bases are TGTGCCAGCTCCGTAGCGGGGGGGGGTCTCCCGATGAACACTGAAGCTTTCTTT.

J is TRBJ1-3 and V is TRBV19; no definite D call. The CDR3 is 13 amino acids. Trimming shortened V by 5 bases and J by 4 bases, and 9 bases separated the two germline ends. CDR1 LNHDA and CDR2 SQIVND come from the germline V gene (reference sequence). For the CDR3, the DNA is TGTGCCAGTAGTCCTTCGGTGGGAAACACCATATATTTT. This translates into CASSPSVGNTIYF. Looking up the rest from reference TRBV19 and TRBJ1-3 gives the full variable domain: DGGITQSPKYLFRKEGQNVTLSCEQNLNHDAMYWYRQDPGQGLRLIYYSQIVNDFQKGDIAEGYSVSREKKESFPLTVTSAQKNPTAFYLCASSPSVGNTIYFGEGSWLTVV.

The gene calls are TRBV7-8 and TRBJ1-6; no reliable D call. Trimming stripped 5 bases from V and 7 bases from J, with 12 bases between. The CDR3 runs 14 residues. Germline loops: CDR1 SGHVS, CDR2 FQNEAQ. In DNA form, the CDR3 reads TGTGCCAGCAGCATAAGTGACTGGAATTCACCCCTCCACTTT. This sequence encodes CASSISDWNSPLHF.

The rearrangement uses TRBV3-1 (or the pseudogene TRBV3-2) and TRBJ2-5; 8 bases map to TRBD1. Per the germline V gene, CDR1 is LGHDT and CDR2 is YNNKEL (reference sequence). The CDR3 loop spans 16 amino acids. V lost 3 bases to trimming and J lost 2 bases; unmatched junction nucleotides: 8. CDR3 nucleotide sequence: TGTGCCAGCAGCCACGGACAGGGAGGAGGACAAGAGACCCAGTACTTC. Translation gives CASSHGQGGGQETQYF.

J is TRBJ2-4 and V is TRBV25-1; D remains unclear. CDR1 MGHDK and CDR2 SYGVNS come from the germline V gene. The CDR3 contains 13 residues. Trimming shortened V by 1 base and J by 4 bases, and 5 bases separated the two germline ends. The CDR3 DNA reads as TGTGCCAGCAGTGAATCCGGTAAAAACATTCAGTACTTC. This sequence encodes CASSESGKNIQYF.

J is TRBJ1-5 and V is TRBV30; TRBD1 matches at 7 bases. Germline lookup yields CDR1 GTSNPN and CDR2 SVGIG (reference sequence). The ends lost 2 bases at V and 0 bases at J; junction bases unmatched: 4. The CDR3 sequence is 15 residues long. The CDR3 spells CAWSRQGYSNQPQHF. CDR3 DNA: TGTGCCTGGAGTAGACAGGGATATAGCAATCAGCCCCAGCATTTT.

V gene TRBV19 combines with J gene TRBJ2-7; TRBD1 matches at 8 bases. Trimming at V came to 9 bases and at J to 3 bases, leaving 10 bases not matched to a gene. The CDR3 contains 14 residues. Germline V gene lookup returns CDR1 LNHDA and CDR2 SQIVND (reference sequence). CDR3 sequence: CASTVGQGNYEQYF. The CDR3 coding sequence is TGTGCCAGCACCGTAGGACAGGGAAACTACGAGCAGTACTTC.

This chain links TRBV25-1 with TRBJ2-5; the match to TRBD1 covers 7 bases. Trimming removed 4 bases from V and 7 bases from J; junction bases left unmatched: 9. Germline CDR1 and CDR2: MGHDK and SYGVNS. This CDR3 region has 14 residues. The CDR3 DNA reads as TGTGCCAGCAGTGCTCCTGACAGGGATATGACCCAGTACTTC. Amino acids: CASSAPDRDMTQYF.

V and J are TRBV6-5 and TRBJ2-2, with D possibly matching TRBD2 (6 bases). In germline, CDR1 is MNHEY, CDR2 SVGAGI. Trimming cost V 7 bases and J 5 bases, with 17 bases left between them. The CDR3 sequence is 15 residues long. The chain's CDR3 is CASNRAGPGTGELFF. CDR3 sequence (DNA): TGTGCCAGCAATCGTGCGGGGCCGGGAACCGGGGAGCTGTTTTTT.

The genes are TRBV9 and TRBJ2-2; 9 bases agree with TRBD2. Trimming removed 2 bases from V and 2 bases from J; junction bases left unmatched: 4. CDR3 length: 16 amino acids. The germline V gene has CDR1 SGDLS and CDR2 YYNGEE. DNA of the CDR3: TGTGCCAGCAGCGTTAGCGGGGGCATAAACACCGGGGAGCTGTTTTTT. Translation gives CASSVSGGINTGELFF.

The V and J genes are TRBV30 and TRBJ1-6; weak D call: TRBD1 (6 bases). This CDR3 region has 17 residues. V lost 4 bases and J lost 1, with 17 bases in between. The V gene's germline CDR1 is GTSNPN and CDR2 SVGIG (reference sequence). CDR3 in DNA: TGTGCCTGGAAAGGGGGTTCGTATATGTCCTATAATTCACCCCTCCACTTT. Its protein product is CAWKGGSYMSYNSPLHF. Full variable domain (remainder filled in from reference TRBV30 and TRBJ1-6): SQTIHQWPATLVQPVGSPLSLECTVEGTSNPNLYWYRQAAGRGLQLLFYSVGIGQISSEVPQNLSASRPQDRQFILSSKKLLLSDSGFYLCAWKGGSYMSYNSPLHFGNGTRLTVT.